This entry lists 21 T cell receptor beta chains sequenced from one sample in a study of blood T cell repertoires in COVID-19 (dated by TCRdb to about 2020). Library construction relied on the immunoSEQ multiplex PCR assay. TCRdb mirrors the immuneACCESS table, restricted to in-frame sequences. Some clones are absent from its copies; in checked studies, under half trace to an unresolved V gene, and the reason for the others is unknown. The sample yields over 150,000 clones; around 86% were counted once. Of the sample, 7.5% to 10% falls within the top ten clones. The sequencing sample was made of peripheral blood. Receptor source: a man aged 45 to 65 with active or convalescent COVID-19.

V and J are TRBV3-1 (or the pseudogene TRBV3-2) and TRBJ2-2; possible D gene TRBD2, 5 bases. CDR3 length: 15 residues. Trimming cost V 0 bases and J 1 base, with 6 bases left between them. CDR1 is LGHDT and CDR2 is YNNKEL in the germline V gene (reference sequence). CDR3 region: CASSQDAGNTGELFF. Here the CDR3 DNA reads TGTGCCAGCAGCCAAGACGCGGGGAACACCGGGGAGCTGTTTTTT.

The chain has TRBV7-2 and TRBJ1-2; unclear D gene. The length of the CDR3 is 13 residues. Between the trimmed V and J ends, which lost 3 bases and 4 bases, there was a span of 9 bases. The germline V gene encodes CDR1 SGHTA and CDR2 FQGNSA. The chain's CDR3 is CASSFGLSYGYTF. DNA of the CDR3: TGTGCCAGCAGCTTCGGACTGAGCTATGGCTACACCTTC.

CDR3 amino acids: CASSHPTSLETQYF. DNA for the CDR3: TGTGCCAGCAGCCATCCGACTAGTCTGGAGACCCAGTACTTC. The chain combines TRBV11-2 with TRBJ2-5; possible D gene TRBD2, 6 bases. This CDR3 is 14 amino acids long. Trimming shortened V by 5 bases and J by 5 bases, and 15 bases separated the two germline ends. Germline V gene sequence: CDR1 SGHAT, CDR2 FQNNGV.

This rearrangement joins TRBV18 to TRBJ2-5; 7 bases fit TRBD1. Germline assignment: CDR1 KGHSH and CDR2 LQKENI. This CDR3 contains 13 residues. V lost 6 bases to trimming and J lost 2 bases; unmatched junction nucleotides: 3. The CDR3 DNA is TGTGCCAGCTCCCGGGACAGACAAGAGACCCAGTACTTC. It is translated as CASSRDRQETQYF.

The chain links TRBV5-1 to TRBJ1-4; tentatively, D is TRBD1 (5 bases). CDR3 size: 14 residues. V was clipped by 3 bases and J by 4 bases, with 10 bases between them. Germline V gene sequence: CDR1 SGHRS, CDR2 YFSETQ. CDR3 sequence: CASSSGEDNEKLFF. In DNA form, the CDR3 reads TGCGCCAGCAGCTCGGGGGAGGATAATGAAAAACTGTTTTTT.

J is TRBJ2-3 and V is TRBV6-4; no firm D call. This CDR3 comprises 16 residues. V was cut by 0 bases and J by 6 bases, with 16 bases left in between. Germline lookup yields CDR1 MRHNA and CDR2 SNTAGT. The CDR3: CASSDSPLGPLDTQYF. The CDR3 nucleotides read TGTGCCAGCAGTGACTCCCCTCTAGGCCCCCTTGATACGCAGTATTTT.

The chain combines TRBV18 with TRBJ2-7, with 8 bases aligning to TRBD1. The CDR3 consists of 13 residues. Germline lookup yields CDR1 KGHSH and CDR2 LQKENI. Losses at the gene ends were 1 base for V and 5 bases for J; bases not matched to a gene: 1. The CDR3 DNA follows: TGTGCCAGCTCACCACTGACAGGGGACGAGCAGTACTTC. Its translation is CASSPLTGDEQYF.

This clone appeared once. The chain is built from TRBV19 and TRBJ1-1, with D possibly TRBD1 on 6 matching bases. Germline V gives CDR1 LNHDA, CDR2 SQIVND (reference sequence). Trimming took off 5 bases at V and 7 bases at J, with 17 bases between the two ends. The CDR3 totals 14 residues. The CDR3 sequence: CASSSPRGHYEAFF. CDR3 in DNA: TGTGCCAGTAGTTCCCCAAGGGGACACTATGAAGCTTTCTTT.

The rearrangement links TRBV20-1 to TRBJ2-5, with 10 positions matching TRBD1. Trimming took 3 bases from V and 3 from J; bases not matched to a gene: 4. The CDR3 runs 14 residues. Germline CDR1 DFQATT, CDR2 SNEGSKA (reference sequence). CDR3 nucleotide sequence: TGCAGTGCTAGTCCCGGGACAGGGGAAGAGACCCAGTACTTC. It yields the protein CSASPGTGEETQYF.

This clone was detected a few times. V usage is TRBV3-1 (or the pseudogene TRBV3-2) and J usage is TRBJ1-3; no reliable D call. The CDR3 runs 15 residues. Germline V gives CDR1 LGHDT, CDR2 YNNKEL (reference sequence). The V gene lost 0 bases and the J gene lost 9 bases, with 15 bases spanning the gap. CDR3 residues: CASSQDRARRGTIYF. The CDR3 bases are TGTGCCAGCAGCCAAGATAGGGCACGCCGGGGCACCATATATTTT.

This chain uses TRBV5-1 with TRBJ1-5; a possible D gene is TRBD1 (6 bases). The CDR3 is made up of 15 amino acids. The ends were cut back, 3 bases at V and 5 bases at J, with 15 bases in the middle. Germline V lookup: CDR1 SGHRS, CDR2 YFSETQ. This CDR3 is CASSSQGGDDQPQHF. In DNA form, the CDR3 reads TGCGCCAGCAGCTCACAGGGAGGGGATGATCAGCCCCAGCATTTT.

The chain combines TRBV14 with TRBJ2-5; possible D gene TRBD2, 6 bases. The CDR3 length is 19 residues. CDR1 SGHDN and CDR2 FVKESK come from the germline V gene. The ends were cut back, 2 bases at V and 1 base at J, with 23 bases in the middle. CDR3 bases: TGTGCCAGCAGCCAAAATTTGAGGAGGGCACTTACGTTCCAAGAGACCCAGTACTTC. It is translated as CASSQNLRRALTFQETQYF.

The V gene is TRBV5-1, the J gene TRBJ1-3; D gene ambiguous. From germline, CDR1 is SGHRS and CDR2 YFSETQ. The ends were cut back, 2 bases at V and 0 bases at J, with 3 bases in the middle. The CDR3 runs to 13 residues. CDR3 region: CASSLHSGNTIYF. The CDR3 DNA is TGCGCCAGCAGCTTACACTCTGGAAACACCATATATTTT.

The J gene is TRBJ2-7, the V gene TRBV28; D is possibly TRBD2 (5 bases). This CDR3 has 13 residues. Germline V lookup: CDR1 MDHEN, CDR2 SYDVKM. V lost 6 bases and J 3 bases, leaving 12 bases between the germline ends. The DNA of the CDR3 is TGTGCCAGCAGCCGGACTCTCAACTACGAGCAGTACTTC. Translation: CASSRTLNYEQYF.

Points on this clone: This CDR3 is also generated by other DNA sequences in the sample. The rearrangement links TRBV5-1 to TRBJ2-7; D is possibly TRBD1 (5 bases). The length of the CDR3 is 12 residues. Germline-derived CDR1 and CDR2 are SGHRS and YFSETQ. V lost 4 bases and J 3 bases, leaving 8 bases between the germline ends. The CDR3 protein is CASSPQGYEQYF. CDR3 nucleotides: TGCGCCAGCAGCCCTCAGGGCTACGAGCAGTACTTC.

The V call is TRBV18, the J call TRBJ1-2; tentatively, D is TRBD1 (5 bases). CDR3 length: 16 residues. Germline-derived CDR1 and CDR2 are KGHSH and LQKENI. V lost 3 bases to trimming and J lost 3 bases, with 17 bases between them. The CDR3 region has the DNA TGTGCCAGCTCACCCCAGACAGCGCTGACTCACTATGGCTACACCTTC. Protein sequence: CASSPQTALTHYGYTF. The entire variable domain, with the rest obtained from reference TRBV18 and TRBJ1-2, is as follows: NAGVMQNPRHLVRRRGQEARLRCSPMKGHSHVYWYRQLPEEGLKFMVYLQKENIIDESGMPKERFSAEFPKEGPSILRIQQVVRGDSAAYFCASSPQTALTHYGYTFGSGTRLTVV.

The J gene is TRBJ2-1, the V gene TRBV14, with 9 bases that match TRBD2. The CDR3 is 15 amino acids. Unmatched junction bases numbered 9, after V lost 6 bases and J lost 6 bases. In germline, CDR1 is SGHDN, CDR2 FVKESK. This CDR3 reads CASSPLAGDTNEQFF. CDR3 bases: TGTGCCAGCAGTCCTTTAGCGGGAGATACCAATGAGCAGTTCTTC.

This clone has more than one count but fewer than ten. The chain couples TRBV6-6 to TRBJ2-7; a weak D match, TRBD2 (5 bases). The CDR3 consists of 14 residues. The V end lost 3 bases, the J end lost 2 bases, and 11 bases lay between the germline ends. In germline, CDR1 is MNHNY, CDR2 SVGAGI (reference sequence). The DNA for the CDR3 is TGTGCCAGCAGTTATGGAGGAACCCCCTACGAGCAGTACTTC. As protein: CASSYGGTPYEQYF.

V is TRBV6-5 and J is TRBJ2-7; 11 bases map to TRBD2. V lost 6 bases to trimming and J lost 7 bases; unmatched junction nucleotides: 11. This CDR3 contains 15 residues. CDR1 MNHEY and CDR2 SVGAGI come from the germline V gene. Written as DNA, the CDR3 is TGTGCCAGCAGCCGGGGACTAGCGGCCGTTAGGGAGCAGTACTTC. Amino acids: CASSRGLAAVREQYF.

V gene TRBV5-6 combines with J gene TRBJ1-2; 10 nucleotides match TRBD1. Germline V CDR1 and CDR2: SGHDT, YYEEEE. J lost 8 bases, V lost 3 bases, and 7 bases had no gene match. This CDR3 spans 14 amino acids. The CDR3 nucleotides read TGTGCCAGCAGCTATGGACAGGGGGTAGCGGGCTACACCTTC. This encodes CASSYGQGVAGYTF.

The CDR3 sequence: CASSIGENTEAFF. The CDR3 region has the DNA TGTGCCAGTAGTATAGGCGAGAACACTGAAGCTTTCTTT. V and J are TRBV19 and TRBJ1-1; D gene ambiguous. Trimming took 1 base from V and 1 from J, leaving 4 bases between them. Germline V gives CDR1 LNHDA, CDR2 SQIVND (reference sequence). CDR3 size: 13 residues.